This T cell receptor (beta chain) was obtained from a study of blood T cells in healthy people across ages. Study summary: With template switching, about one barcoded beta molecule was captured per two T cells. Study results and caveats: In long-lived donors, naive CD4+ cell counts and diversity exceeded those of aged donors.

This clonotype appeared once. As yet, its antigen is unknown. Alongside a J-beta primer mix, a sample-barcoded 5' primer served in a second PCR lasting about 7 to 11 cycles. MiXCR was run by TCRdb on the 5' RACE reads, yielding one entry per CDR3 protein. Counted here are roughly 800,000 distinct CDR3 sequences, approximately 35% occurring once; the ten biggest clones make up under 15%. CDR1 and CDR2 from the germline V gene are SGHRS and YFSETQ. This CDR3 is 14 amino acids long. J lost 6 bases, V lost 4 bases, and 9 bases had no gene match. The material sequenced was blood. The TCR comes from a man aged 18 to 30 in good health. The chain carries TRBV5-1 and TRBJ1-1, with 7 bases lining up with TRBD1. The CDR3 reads CASSPAQGNSEAFF. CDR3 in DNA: TGCGCCAGCAGCCCGGCACAGGGGAATTCTGAAGCTTTCTTT. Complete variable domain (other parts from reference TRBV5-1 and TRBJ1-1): KAGVTQTPRYLIKTRGQQVTLSCSPISGHRSVSWYQQTPGQGLQFLFEYFSETQRNKGNFPGRFSGRQFSNSRSEMNVSTLELGDSALYLCASSPAQGNSEAFFGQGTRLTVV.